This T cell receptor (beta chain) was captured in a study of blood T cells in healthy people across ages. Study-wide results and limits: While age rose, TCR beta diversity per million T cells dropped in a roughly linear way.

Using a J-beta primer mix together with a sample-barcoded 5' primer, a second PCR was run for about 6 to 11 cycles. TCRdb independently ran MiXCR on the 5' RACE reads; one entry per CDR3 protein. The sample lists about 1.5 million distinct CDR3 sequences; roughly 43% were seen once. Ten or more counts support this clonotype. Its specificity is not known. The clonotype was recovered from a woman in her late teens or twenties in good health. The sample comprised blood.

The CDR3 is CATSRGRTGGTDTQYF. The CDR3, as DNA: TGTGCCACCAGCAGAGGAAGAACAGGGGGCACAGATACGCAGTATTTT. J is TRBJ2-3 and V is TRBV15, with 7 nucleotides matching TRBD1. CDR3 size: 16 residues. The trim removed 1 base at V and 1 base at J, leaving 5 bases unmatched. Germline V lookup: CDR1 LNHNV, CDR2 YYDKDF (reference sequence).